This T cell receptor beta chain was recovered during a study of shared T cell receptors in the human thymus. Sequencing was performed with immunoSEQ multiplex PCR; in TCRdb, only in-frame clones are kept and a portion is missing. The table lists approximately 400,000 clones, approximately 95% of them singletons. Germline assignment: CDR1 MNHEY and CDR2 SVGAGI. CDR3 length: 13 residues. Deletions cut 4 bases from V and 0 bases from J, with 6 bases between. This TCR was recovered from a human donor. The rearrangement uses TRBV6-5 and TRBJ1-1; D unclear. The specimen was thymocytes. The DNA for the CDR3 is TGTGCCAGCAGTTCCTTCATGAACACTGAAGCTTTCTTT. It encodes CASSSFMNTEAFF.